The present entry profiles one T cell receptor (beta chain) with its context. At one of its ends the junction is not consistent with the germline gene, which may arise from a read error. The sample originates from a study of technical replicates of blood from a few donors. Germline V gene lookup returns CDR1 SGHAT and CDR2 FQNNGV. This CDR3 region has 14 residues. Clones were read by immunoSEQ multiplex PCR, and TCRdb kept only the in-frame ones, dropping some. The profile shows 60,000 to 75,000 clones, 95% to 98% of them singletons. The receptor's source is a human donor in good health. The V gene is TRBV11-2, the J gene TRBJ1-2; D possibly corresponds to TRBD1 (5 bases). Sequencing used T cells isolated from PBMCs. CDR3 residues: CASSVDSPNYGYTF. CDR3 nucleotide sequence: TGTGCCAGCAGCGTAGACAGTCCTAACTATGGCTACACCTTC. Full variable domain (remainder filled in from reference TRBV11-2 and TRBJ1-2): EAGVAQSPRYKIIEKRQSVAFWCNPISGHATLYWYQQILGQGPKLLIQFQNNGVVDDSQLPKDRFSAERLKGVDSTLKIQPAKLEDSAVYLCASSVDSPNYGYTFGSGTRLTVV.